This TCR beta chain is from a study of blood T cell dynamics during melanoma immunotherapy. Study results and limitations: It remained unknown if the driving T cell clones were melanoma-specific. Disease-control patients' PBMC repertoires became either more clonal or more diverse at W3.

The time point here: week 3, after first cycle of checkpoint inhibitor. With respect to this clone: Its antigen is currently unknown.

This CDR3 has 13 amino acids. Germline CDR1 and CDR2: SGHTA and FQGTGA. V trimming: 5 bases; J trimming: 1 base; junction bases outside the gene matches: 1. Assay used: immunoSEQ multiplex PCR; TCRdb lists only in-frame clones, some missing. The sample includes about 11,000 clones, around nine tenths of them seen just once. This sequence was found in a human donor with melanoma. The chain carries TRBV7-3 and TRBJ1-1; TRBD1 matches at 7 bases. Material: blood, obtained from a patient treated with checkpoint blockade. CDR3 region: CASSRDRNTEAFF. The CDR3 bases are TGTGCCAGCAGCCGGGACAGGAACACTGAAGCTTTCTTT.